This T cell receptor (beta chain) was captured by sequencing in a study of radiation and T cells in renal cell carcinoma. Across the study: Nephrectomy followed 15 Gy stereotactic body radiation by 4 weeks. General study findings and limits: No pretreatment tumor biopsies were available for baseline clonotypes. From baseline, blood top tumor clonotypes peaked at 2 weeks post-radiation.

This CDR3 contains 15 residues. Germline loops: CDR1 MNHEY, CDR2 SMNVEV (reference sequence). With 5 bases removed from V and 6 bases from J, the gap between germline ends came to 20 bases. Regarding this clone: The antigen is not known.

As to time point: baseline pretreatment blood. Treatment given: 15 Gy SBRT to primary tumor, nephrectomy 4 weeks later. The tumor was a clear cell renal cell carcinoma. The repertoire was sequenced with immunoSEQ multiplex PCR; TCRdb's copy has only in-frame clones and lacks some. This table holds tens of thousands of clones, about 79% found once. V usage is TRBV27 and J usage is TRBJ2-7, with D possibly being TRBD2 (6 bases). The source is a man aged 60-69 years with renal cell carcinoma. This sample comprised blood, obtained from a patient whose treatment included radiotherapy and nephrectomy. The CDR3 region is CASSPVVRGAFEQYF. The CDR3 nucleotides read TGTGCCAGCAGTCCCGTTGTGCGGGGAGCCTTCGAGCAGTACTTC.